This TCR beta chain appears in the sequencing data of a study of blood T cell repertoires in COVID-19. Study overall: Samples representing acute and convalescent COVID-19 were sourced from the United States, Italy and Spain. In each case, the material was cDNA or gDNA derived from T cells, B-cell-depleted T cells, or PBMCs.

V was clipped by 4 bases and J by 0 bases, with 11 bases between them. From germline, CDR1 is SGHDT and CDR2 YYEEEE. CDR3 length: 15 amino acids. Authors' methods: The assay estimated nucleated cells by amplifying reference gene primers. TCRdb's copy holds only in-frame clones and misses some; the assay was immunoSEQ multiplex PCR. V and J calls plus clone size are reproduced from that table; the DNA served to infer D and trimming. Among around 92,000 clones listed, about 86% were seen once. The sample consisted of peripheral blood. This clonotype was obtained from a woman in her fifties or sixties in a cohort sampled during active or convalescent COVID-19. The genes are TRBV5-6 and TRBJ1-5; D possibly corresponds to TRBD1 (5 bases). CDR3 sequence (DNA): TGTGCCAGCAGCCAGGGTGGCTATAGCAATCAGCCCCAGCATTTT. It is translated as CASSQGGYSNQPQHF. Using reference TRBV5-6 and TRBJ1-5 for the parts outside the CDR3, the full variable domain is DAGVTQSPTHLIKTRGQQVTLRCSPKSGHDTVSWYQQALGQGPQFIFQYYEEEERQRGNFPDRFSGHQFPNYSSELNVNALLLGDSALYLCASSQGGYSNQPQHFGDGTRLSIL.